The 8 T cell receptor beta chains in this list originate from one sample, sequenced in a study of CD8+ T cells in alopecia areata. Sequencing relied on a cDNA template that was reverse transcribed from extracted RNA. The data were produced by immunoSEQ multiplex PCR, yet TCRdb's version contains in-frame clones alone and is incomplete. Here the sample spans 180,000 or so clones, roughly 64% being singletons. Treatment here: oral pan-JAK inhibitor, 5-10 mg twice daily. This specimen was CD4+ T cells sorted from blood, taken at week 24, from a patient treated with tofacitinib. All receptors derive from a human donor with alopecia areata.

The rearrangement uses TRBV29-1 and TRBJ2-5; D call uncertain. The CDR3 length is 10 residues. Germline V gene sequence: CDR1 SQVTM, CDR2 ANQGSEA. V shed 1 base and J shed 4 bases, with 1 base lying between them. DNA for the CDR3: TGCAGCGTTGAAGTAGAGACCCAGTACTTC. It encodes CSVEVETQYF. Combining the CDR3 with reference TRBV29-1 and TRBJ2-5 gives the whole variable domain SAVISQKPSRDICQRGTSLTIQCQVDSQVTMMFWYRQQPGQSLTLIATANQGSEATYESGFVIDKFPISRPNLTFSTLTVSNMSPEDSSIYLCSVEVETQYFGPGTRLLVL.

The J gene is TRBJ2-1, the V gene TRBV4-3, with 8 bases aligning to TRBD2. Germline values: CDR1 LGHNA, CDR2 YSLEER. The CDR3 is 16 amino acids. V dropped 4 bases and J dropped 3; count of bases not matched to a gene: 8. CDR3 sequence: CASSLRSGSFYNEQFF. The CDR3 DNA follows: TGCGCCAGCAGCCTTAGAAGCGGGAGTTTCTACAATGAGCAGTTCTTC.

The rearrangement uses TRBV7-2 and TRBJ2-3; tentatively, D is TRBD1 or TRBD2 (5 bases each). The CDR3 loop spans 15 amino acids. Trimming shortened V by 1 base and J by 4 bases, and 12 bases separated the two germline ends. Germline V gene data show CDR1 as SGHTA and CDR2 as FQGNSA. CDR3 DNA sequence: TGTGCCAGCAGCTTAGAGGCCAGGGAGCCAGATACGCAGTATTTT. Protein product: CASSLEAREPDTQYF.

The J gene is TRBJ1-2, the V gene TRBV7-9, with D maybe TRBD1 (5 bases). The CDR3 spans 14 residues. V was clipped by 2 bases and J by 6 bases, with 13 bases between them. From germline, CDR1 is SEHNR and CDR2 FQNEAQ (reference sequence). CDR3 residues: CASSLQTGADGYTF. CDR3 bases: TGTGCCAGCAGCTTACAGACCGGGGCGGATGGCTACACCTTC. Using reference TRBV7-9 and TRBJ1-2 for the parts outside the CDR3, the full variable domain is DTGVSQNPRHKITKRGQNVTFRCDPISEHNRLYWYRQTLGQGPEFLTYFQNEAQLEKSRLLSDRFSAERPKGSFSTLEIQRTEQGDSAMYLCASSLQTGADGYTFGSGTRLTVV.

A single count supports this clone. The chain combines TRBV28 with TRBJ2-7; a possible D gene is TRBD1 (6 bases). The CDR3 is made up of 15 amino acids. The ends were cut back, 6 bases at V and 1 base at J, with 16 bases in the middle. The germline CDR1 and CDR2 sequences are MDHEN and SYDVKM. The CDR3 DNA sequence: TGTGCCAGCAGAAGGATCCGGGACACATCCTACGAGCAGTACTTC. Its translation: CASRRIRDTSYEQYF.

This clone was recorded a few times. The genes are TRBV28 and TRBJ1-5; D not certain. The germline V gene encodes CDR1 MDHEN and CDR2 SYDVKM. Trimming took off 5 bases at V and 7 bases at J, with 9 bases between the two ends. The CDR3 runs 12 residues. DNA of the CDR3: TGTGCCAGCAGTCCGGGGAGGCAGCCCCAGCATTTT. Translated, it gives CASSPGRQPQHF.

A few counts support this clone. The chain couples TRBV6-5 to TRBJ2-7; 8 bases are a match to TRBD1. V was pared by 6 bases and J by 3 bases, with 10 bases of the junction left unmatched. This CDR3 contains 15 residues. Germline CDR1 MNHEY, CDR2 SVGAGI. The CDR3 sequence is CASSLQGVSNYEQYF. The DNA of the CDR3 is TGTGCCAGCAGCTTACAGGGGGTATCTAACTACGAGCAGTACTTC.

V usage is TRBV5-4 and J usage is TRBJ2-6, with TRBD2 as a possible D gene (5 bases). This CDR3 region has 14 residues. Germline V gives CDR1 SGHNT, CDR2 YYREEE (reference sequence). Trimming stripped 6 bases from V and 4 bases from J, with 11 bases between. The CDR3 DNA reads as TGTGCCAGCACCGGGGTCGGGGGGGCCAACGTCCTGACTTTC. It specifies CASTGVGGANVLTF.